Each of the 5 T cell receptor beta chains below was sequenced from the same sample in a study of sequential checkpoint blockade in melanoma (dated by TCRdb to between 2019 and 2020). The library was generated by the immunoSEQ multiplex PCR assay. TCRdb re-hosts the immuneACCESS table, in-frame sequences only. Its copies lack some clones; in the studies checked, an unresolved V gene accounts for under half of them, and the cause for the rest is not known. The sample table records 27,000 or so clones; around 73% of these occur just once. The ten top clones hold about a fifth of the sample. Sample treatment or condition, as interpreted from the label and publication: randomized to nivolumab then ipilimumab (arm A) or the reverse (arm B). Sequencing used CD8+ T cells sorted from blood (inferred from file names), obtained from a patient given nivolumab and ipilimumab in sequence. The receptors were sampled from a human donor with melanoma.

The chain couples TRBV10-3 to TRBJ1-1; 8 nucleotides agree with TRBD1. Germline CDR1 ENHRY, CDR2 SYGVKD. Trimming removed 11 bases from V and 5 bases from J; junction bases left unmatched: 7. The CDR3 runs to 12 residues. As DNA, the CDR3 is TGTGCCTCACAGGGGGAATCGACTGAAGCTTTCTTT. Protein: CASQGESTEAFF.

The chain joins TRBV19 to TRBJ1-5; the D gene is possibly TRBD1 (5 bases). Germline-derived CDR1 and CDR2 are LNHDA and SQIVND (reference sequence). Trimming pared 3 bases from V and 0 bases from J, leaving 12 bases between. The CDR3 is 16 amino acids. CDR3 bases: TGTGCCAGTAGTATCCAGGGCTACTATAGCAATCAGCCCCAGCATTTT. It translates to CASSIQGYYSNQPQHF.

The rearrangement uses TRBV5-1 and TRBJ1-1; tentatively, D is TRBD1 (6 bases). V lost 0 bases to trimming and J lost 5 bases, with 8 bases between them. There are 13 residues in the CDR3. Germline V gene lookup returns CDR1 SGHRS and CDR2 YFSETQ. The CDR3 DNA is TGCGCCAGCAGCTTGGCCGGGACAACTGAAGCTTTCTTT. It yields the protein CASSLAGTTEAFF.

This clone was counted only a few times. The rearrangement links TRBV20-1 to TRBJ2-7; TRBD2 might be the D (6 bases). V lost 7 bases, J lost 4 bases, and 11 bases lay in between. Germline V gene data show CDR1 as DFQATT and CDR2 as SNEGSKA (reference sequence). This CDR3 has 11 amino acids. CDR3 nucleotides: TGCAGTGTGGGCGGGACTTACGAGCAGTACTTC. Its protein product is CSVGGTYEQYF.

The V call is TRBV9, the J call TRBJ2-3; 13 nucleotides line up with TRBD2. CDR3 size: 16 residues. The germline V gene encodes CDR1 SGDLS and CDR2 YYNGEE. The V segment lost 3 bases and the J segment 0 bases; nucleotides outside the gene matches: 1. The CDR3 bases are TGTGCCAGCAGCGAGGGACTAGCGGGAAGCACAGATACGCAGTATTTT. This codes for CASSEGLAGSTDTQYF.